The 17 T cell receptor beta chains below were found in one sample sequenced in a study of blood T cell repertoires in COVID-19. Profiled with immunoSEQ multiplex PCR; TCRdb holds only in-frame clones, not every one. Among more than 150,000 clones listed, over 60% were seen once. Material: peripheral blood. The receptor set was obtained from a woman in her 70s with acute or convalescent COVID-19.

The chain couples TRBV7-3 to TRBJ2-1; a weak D match, TRBD1 (5 bases). The CDR3 length is 15 residues. V shed 2 bases and J shed 0 bases, with 8 bases lying between them. Germline CDR1 is SGHTA and CDR2 is FQGTGA. The chain's CDR3 is CASSLGQGSYNEQFF. DNA of the CDR3: TGTGCCAGCAGCTTAGGCCAGGGCTCCTACAATGAGCAGTTCTTC.

The CDR3 loop reads CASSLASGTGEQFF. CDR3 coding DNA: TGCGCCAGCAGCTTGGCTAGCGGGACCGGTGAGCAGTTCTTC. The V call is TRBV5-1, the J call TRBJ2-1, with 9 bases fitting TRBD2. Germline values: CDR1 SGHRS, CDR2 YFSETQ. Germline trimming cut 0 bases from V and 9 bases from J; bases unmatched to any gene: 4. CDR3 size: 14 residues.

The chain joins TRBV2 to TRBJ1-4; the D is unclear. Germline V gene lookup returns CDR1 SNHLY and CDR2 FYNNEI. The V gene lost 1 base and the J gene lost 0 bases, with 9 bases spanning the gap. This CDR3 comprises 16 residues. The CDR3 is CASSEDLLATNEKLFF. CDR3 DNA: TGTGCCAGCAGTGAAGACTTGCTTGCAACTAATGAAAAACTGTTTTTT.

V gene TRBV7-9 combines with J gene TRBJ1-1; D not resolved. Between the trimmed V and J ends, which lost 5 bases and 11 bases, there was a span of 15 bases. Germline V CDR1 and CDR2: SEHNR, FQNEAQ (reference sequence). There are 12 residues in the CDR3. CDR3 region: CASSPNTDTAFF. CDR3 DNA: TGTGCCAGCAGCCCTAATACAGATACGGCTTTCTTT.

The V call is TRBV15, the J call TRBJ2-5; no definite D call. This CDR3 is built from 14 residues. The V and J ends lost 4 bases and 0 bases respectively, with 9 bases between them. The germline V gene encodes CDR1 LNHNV and CDR2 YYDKDF (reference sequence). The CDR3 is CATSIFAHQETQYF. CDR3 bases: TGTGCCACCAGCATTTTCGCGCACCAAGAGACCCAGTACTTC.

This clone came up a few times. CDR3 region: CASSEGGPSYEQYF. The CDR3 nucleotides read TGTGCCAGCAGTGAAGGGGGCCCTTCCTACGAGCAGTACTTC. The chain links TRBV6-1 to TRBJ2-7; tentative D call: TRBD1 (5 bases). Trimming shortened V by 1 base and J by 1 base, and 8 bases separated the two germline ends. The CDR3 totals 14 residues. Germline V CDR1 and CDR2: MNHNS, SASEGT.

The chain recombines TRBV7-8 with TRBJ2-5, with 9 bases aligning to TRBD2. Unmatched junction bases numbered 8, after V lost 1 base and J lost 5 bases. This CDR3 is 16 amino acids long. Per germline, CDR1 SGHVS and CDR2 FQNEAQ. CDR3 nucleotide sequence: TGTGCCAGCAGCTTAGGCGGGAGGGCTCCGCGGGAGACCCAGTACTTC. This sequence encodes CASSLGGRAPRETQYF.

The V call is TRBV2, the J call TRBJ2-5; TRBD2 is a possible D gene (6 bases). The CDR3 runs 14 residues. Per the germline V gene, CDR1 is SNHLY and CDR2 is FYNNEI. The V end lost 6 bases, the J end lost 0 bases, and 11 bases lay between the germline ends. As DNA, the CDR3 is TGTGCCAGCAGCCGGGACTTATACCAAGAGACCCAGTACTTC. Its protein is CASSRDLYQETQYF.

The chain carries TRBV2 and TRBJ2-3; D gene unclear. The CDR3 runs to 15 residues. V lost 3 bases and J lost 5, with 15 bases in between. CDR1 is SNHLY and CDR2 is FYNNEI in the germline V gene. The CDR3 nucleotides are TGTGCCAGCAGTGACTCCATTGGCACGGGAGATACGCAGTATTTT. Translated: CASSDSIGTGDTQYF. Full variable domain (rest looked up from reference TRBV2 and TRBJ2-3): EPEVTQTPSHQVTQMGQEVILRCVPISNHLYFYWYRQILGQKVEFLVSFYNNEISEKSEIFDDQFSVERPDGSNFTLKIRSTKLEDSAMYFCASSDSIGTGDTQYFGPGTRLTVL.

This clone was counted a few times. As DNA, the CDR3 is TGTGCCAGCACAGTAGCCAAAAACATTCAGTACTTC. The encoded protein is CASTVAKNIQYF. This chain connects TRBV6-5 to TRBJ2-4; D is undetermined. Germline lookup yields CDR1 MNHEY and CDR2 SVGAGI. The CDR3 sequence is 12 residues long. V shed 7 bases and J shed 0 bases, with 4 bases lying between them.

This chain connects TRBV5-1 to TRBJ2-3; TRBD2 agrees at 10 bases. The germline V gene encodes CDR1 SGHRS and CDR2 YFSETQ. The CDR3 is made up of 16 amino acids. V shed 3 bases, J shed 5 bases, and the junction held 9 bases outside the gene matches. CDR3 nucleotide sequence: TGCGCCAGCAGCTCCCTAAGCGGGAGGGGTTTAGATACGCAGTATTTT. Translated: CASSSLSGRGLDTQYF.

V usage is TRBV30 and J usage is TRBJ2-3, with a tentative D call TRBD1 (6 bases). Germline CDR1 GTSNPN, CDR2 SVGIG (reference sequence). The CDR3 contains 14 residues. Trimming took off 2 bases at V and 0 bases at J, with 9 bases between the two ends. The CDR3 loop is CAWSQGHSTDTQYF. The CDR3 bases are TGTGCCTGGAGTCAGGGACATAGCACAGATACGCAGTATTTT.

The chain links TRBV19 to TRBJ2-1; TRBD1 might be the D (7 bases). Germline values: CDR1 LNHDA, CDR2 SQIVND (reference sequence). V lost 6 bases and J lost 3, with 12 bases in between. The CDR3 sequence is 14 residues long. The CDR3 region is CASRQGGLYNEQFF. DNA for the CDR3: TGTGCCAGTAGGCAGGGGGGACTCTACAATGAGCAGTTCTTC.

J is TRBJ2-1 and V is TRBV5-1; 7 nucleotides line up with TRBD2. With V trimmed by 4 bases and J by 0 bases, 4 bases remained unmatched. The CDR3 contains 15 residues. Germline values: CDR1 SGHRS, CDR2 YFSETQ. The CDR3 is CASSIGTTSYNEQFF. CDR3 coding DNA: TGCGCCAGCAGCATCGGGACTACCTCCTACAATGAGCAGTTCTTC.

The rearrangement links TRBV7-2 to TRBJ1-5; TRBD1 agrees at 7 bases. The CDR3 is 12 amino acids. Germline-derived CDR1 and CDR2 are SGHTA and FQGNSA. The V and J ends lost 4 bases and 8 bases, in that order; junction bases with no gene match: 2. The CDR3 spells CASSSTGKPQHF. The CDR3 DNA follows: TGTGCCAGCAGCTCGACAGGGAAGCCCCAGCATTTT.

This clone was counted a single time. The chain uses TRBV24-1 and TRBJ2-2; TRBD2 agrees at 7 bases. This CDR3 is 14 amino acids long. V was clipped by 8 bases and J by 6 bases; unmatched bases: 8. CDR1 and CDR2 (germline): KGHDR, SFDVKD. CDR3 residues: CATTKSGGAGELFF. Written as DNA, the CDR3 is TGTGCCACCACGAAATCGGGGGGTGCCGGGGAGCTGTTTTTT.

This clone was picked up one time. The chain recombines TRBV28 with TRBJ1-1; TRBD1 aligns across 7 bases. The CDR3 length is 15 residues. Germline CDR1 reads MDHEN; CDR2 reads SYDVKM. Unmatched junction bases numbered 6, after V lost 3 bases and J lost 2 bases. For the CDR3, the DNA is TGTGCCAGCAGTTTGGCAGGGGGACCAAACACTGAAGCTTTCTTT. Its protein is CASSLAGGPNTEAFF. The full variable domain, with the rest looked up from reference TRBV28 and TRBJ1-1, is DVKVTQSSRYLVKRTGEKVFLECVQDMDHENMFWYRQDPGLGLRLIYFSYDVKMKEKGDIPEGYSVSREKKERFSLILESASTNQTSMYLCASSLAGGPNTEAFFGQGTRLTVV.